The present T cell receptor beta chain was sequenced within a study of blood T cell repertoires in COVID-19. V shed 0 bases and J shed 8 bases, with 11 bases lying between them. Germline values: CDR1 GTSNPN, CDR2 SVGIG (reference sequence). This CDR3 has 14 residues. Per the original methods: Estimation of nucleated cell counts relied on the amplification of reference gene primers. Profiled with immunoSEQ multiplex PCR; TCRdb holds only in-frame clones, not every one. Clone size and V and J calls were adopted from that table, with D and trimming inferred from the DNA. The sample yields about 120,000 clones, about 84% seen once.

Material for sequencing was peripheral blood. V is TRBV30 and J is TRBJ1-6; unclear D gene. This sequence was found in a man aged 55 to 69 with acute or convalescent COVID-19. The CDR3 DNA reads TGTGCCTGGAGTGTATTTTCAGAAGATTCACCCCTCCACTTT. This gives the protein CAWSVFSEDSPLHF.